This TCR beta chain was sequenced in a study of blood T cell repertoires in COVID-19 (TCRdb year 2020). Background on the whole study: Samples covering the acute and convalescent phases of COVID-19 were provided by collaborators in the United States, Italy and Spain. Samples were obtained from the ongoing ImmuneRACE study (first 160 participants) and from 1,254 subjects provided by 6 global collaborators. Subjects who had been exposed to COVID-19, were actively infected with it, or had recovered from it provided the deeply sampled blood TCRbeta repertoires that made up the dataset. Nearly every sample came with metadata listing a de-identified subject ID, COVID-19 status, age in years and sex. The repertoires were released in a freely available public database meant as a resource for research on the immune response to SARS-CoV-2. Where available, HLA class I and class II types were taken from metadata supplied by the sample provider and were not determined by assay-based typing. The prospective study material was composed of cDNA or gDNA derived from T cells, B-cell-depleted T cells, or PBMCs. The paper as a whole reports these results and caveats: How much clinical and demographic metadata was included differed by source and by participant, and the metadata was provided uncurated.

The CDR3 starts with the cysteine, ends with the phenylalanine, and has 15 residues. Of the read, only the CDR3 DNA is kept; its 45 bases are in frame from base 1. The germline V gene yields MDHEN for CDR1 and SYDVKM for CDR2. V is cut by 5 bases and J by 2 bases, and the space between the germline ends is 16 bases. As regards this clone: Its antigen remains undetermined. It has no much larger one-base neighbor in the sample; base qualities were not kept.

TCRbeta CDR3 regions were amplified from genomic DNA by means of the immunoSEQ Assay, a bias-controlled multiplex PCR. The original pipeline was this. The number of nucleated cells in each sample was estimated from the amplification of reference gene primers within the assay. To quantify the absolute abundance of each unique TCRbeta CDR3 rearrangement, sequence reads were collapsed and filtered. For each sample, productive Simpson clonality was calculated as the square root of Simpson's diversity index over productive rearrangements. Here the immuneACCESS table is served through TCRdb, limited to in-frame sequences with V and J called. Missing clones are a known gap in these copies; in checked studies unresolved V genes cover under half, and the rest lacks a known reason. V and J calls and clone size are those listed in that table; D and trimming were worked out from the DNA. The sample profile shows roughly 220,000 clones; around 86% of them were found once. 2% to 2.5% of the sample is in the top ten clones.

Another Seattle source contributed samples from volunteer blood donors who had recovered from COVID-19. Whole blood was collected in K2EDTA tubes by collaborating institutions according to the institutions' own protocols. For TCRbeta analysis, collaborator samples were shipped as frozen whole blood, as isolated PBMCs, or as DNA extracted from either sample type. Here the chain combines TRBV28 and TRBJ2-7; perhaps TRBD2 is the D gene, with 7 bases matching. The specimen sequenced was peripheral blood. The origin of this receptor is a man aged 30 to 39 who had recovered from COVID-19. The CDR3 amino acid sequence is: CASSEGGGRAYEQYF. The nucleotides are TGTGCCAGCAGTGAGGGGGGGGGCAGGGCCTACGAGCAGTACTTC.